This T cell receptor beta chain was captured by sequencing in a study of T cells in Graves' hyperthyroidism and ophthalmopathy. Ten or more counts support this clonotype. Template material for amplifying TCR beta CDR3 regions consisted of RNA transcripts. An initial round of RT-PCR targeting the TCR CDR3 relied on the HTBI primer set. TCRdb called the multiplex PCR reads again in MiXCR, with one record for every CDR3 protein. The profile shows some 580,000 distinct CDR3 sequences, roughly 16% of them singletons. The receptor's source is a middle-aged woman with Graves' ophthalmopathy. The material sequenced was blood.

The CDR3 here is CASRGRTSLDTQYF. The DNA of the CDR3 is TGTGCCAGCAGGGGACGAACAAGCTTGGATACGCAGTATTTT. The rearrangement joins TRBV2 to TRBJ2-3, with D perhaps TRBD1 or TRBD2 (5 bases each). CDR1 is SNHLY and CDR2 is FYNNEI in the germline V gene. Trimming left V 6 bases short and J 6 bases short, with 16 bases between. This CDR3 has 14 amino acids.